The rows below give T cell receptor beta chains drawn from one sample of a study of blood T cell repertoires in COVID-19. This table comes from immunoSEQ multiplex PCR, and its TCRdb copy is limited to in-frame clones, with some not included. Seen here are 250,000 to 300,000 clones, approximately 90% observed once, and the top ten hold about 2%. The sample consisted of peripheral blood. The source is a woman aged 50 to 60 who had recovered from COVID-19. Both conserved end residues are trimmed from each CDR3. D genes are given only for firm matches.

CDR3	J	D	V
ASSAYSGQSTGELF	TRBJ2-2	TRBD1	TRBV9
ASSGTGTGYYEQY	TRBJ2-7	TRBD1	TRBV28
AISVWGGETQY	TRBJ2-5	TRBD2	TRBV10-3
ASSFGTVKF	TRBJ2-1	TRBD1	TRBV11-2
AWRNPGQETQY	TRBJ2-5	.	TRBV30
ASSLGLAGQTGDTQY	TRBJ2-3	TRBD2	TRBV5-1
ASSLAGGDTGELF	TRBJ2-2	TRBD2	TRBV6-2/TRBV6-3
ASSLDLGSGVRREQY	TRBJ2-7	TRBD2	TRBV11-2
ASSPDGRGTEAF	TRBJ1-1	.	TRBV6-6
SVEVSTRDLYEQY	TRBJ2-7	.	TRBV29-1
SVDQGTSYEQY	TRBJ2-7	.	TRBV29-1
ASSLDPEGAQY	TRBJ2-5	.	TRBV5-1
ASSWGLAGTYTGELF	TRBJ2-2	TRBD2	TRBV11-2
ASTEPNLGEKLF	TRBJ1-4	.	TRBV28
ASSLAVGGTDTQY	TRBJ2-3	.	TRBV7-3
AWSRGQGLSYEQY	TRBJ2-7	TRBD1	TRBV30
AWSVKRPSGRRTDTQY	TRBJ2-3	TRBD2	TRBV30
ASSVRYEQY	TRBJ2-7	.	TRBV10-2
AQMEGSGGTEAF	TRBJ1-1	TRBD1	TRBV30
ASSLQGAEAF	TRBJ1-1	.	TRBV3-1/TRBV3-2
ASSSQGTFSYNEQF	TRBJ2-1	.	TRBV19
ASSPRQGAREKLF	TRBJ1-4	TRBD1	TRBV27
ASSGQTGGFGEKLF	TRBJ1-4	TRBD1	TRBV9
SVVQGGITEAF	TRBJ1-1	TRBD1	TRBV29-1
ASIPSAGGPREGNEQF	TRBJ2-1	TRBD2	TRBV28
ASSLAGSPSYEQY	TRBJ2-7	.	TRBV5-1
ASSLEGGGRETQY	TRBJ2-5	.	TRBV7-9
ASSLEPRPANEQF	TRBJ2-1	.	TRBV11-3
ASSVDRGEQY	TRBJ2-7	TRBD1	TRBV11-2
ASSLDGALAYNEQF	TRBJ2-1	.	TRBV7-2
ASRRLLPGNTIY	TRBJ1-3	.	TRBV6-5
ASSPGLAGGRDNEQF	TRBJ2-1	TRBD2	TRBV28
ASRVTGLEQY	TRBJ2-7	.	TRBV6-5
ASSPGQGVHT	TRBJ1-2	TRBD1	TRBV30
ASSKVGDYPNEQF	TRBJ2-1	.	TRBV21-1
SVSWDSYEQY	TRBJ2-7	TRBD1	TRBV29-1
ASSSSQERYT	TRBJ1-2	.	TRBV7-8
ASSPTTGSYGYT	TRBJ1-2	.	TRBV5-1
ASSQTGAGKEAF	TRBJ1-1	TRBD1	TRBV7-9
ASRPGGYYNSPLH	TRBJ1-6	.	TRBV6-5
ASRGQGWAEAF	TRBJ1-1	TRBD1	TRBV12-3/TRBV12-4
ASSLAAGATQY	TRBJ2-3	.	TRBV4-3